These T cell receptor beta chains were read from a single sample in a study of shared clonotypes between healthy human individuals. TCRdb's table, derived via immunoSEQ multiplex PCR, lists solely in-frame clones and lacks some. The table includes about 2.4 million clones, approximately 90% detected once. The sample consisted of naive CD4+ T cells sorted from blood. Source of these receptors: a man younger than 35 in good health. Each CDR3 is given without its conserved first and last residue. Each record gives: V gene, J gene, CDR3 protein.

>TRBV18|TRBJ2-5
ASSPVLTGQGQETQY
>TRBV30|TRBJ2-7
AWSWTASGTGAYEQY
>TRBV7-8|TRBJ1-6
ASSLIIGSQSPLH
>TRBV10-3|TRBJ2-2
AISELGELF
>TRBV5-4|TRBJ1-4
ASSPGRQGGVEKLF
>TRBV7-3|TRBJ2-3
ASSLGSLAGRDTQY
>TRBV6-5|TRBJ2-2
ASSRTGNTGELF
>TRBV19|TRBJ1-2
ASSIPGQGNYGYT
>TRBV5-6|TRBJ1-6
ASSVLRPSYNSPLH
>TRBV27|TRBJ1-2
ASSPKANYGYT
>TRBV11-2|TRBJ2-3
ASSLDLPDTQY
>TRBV19|TRBJ2-2
ASTMAGGVNTGELF
>TRBV10-3|TRBJ2-3
ATAEAPSTDTQY
>TRBV5-1|TRBJ2-1
ASLSRPGTPRRF
>TRBV7-8|TRBJ1-1
ASSLGRVTEAF
>TRBV5-6|TRBJ2-2
ASSTPDRAGELF
>TRBV10-3|TRBJ1-2
AISEPAGGYT
>TRBV7-2|TRBJ2-7
ASSSRQGRGTYEQY
>TRBV2|TRBJ2-7
ASNGREGKY